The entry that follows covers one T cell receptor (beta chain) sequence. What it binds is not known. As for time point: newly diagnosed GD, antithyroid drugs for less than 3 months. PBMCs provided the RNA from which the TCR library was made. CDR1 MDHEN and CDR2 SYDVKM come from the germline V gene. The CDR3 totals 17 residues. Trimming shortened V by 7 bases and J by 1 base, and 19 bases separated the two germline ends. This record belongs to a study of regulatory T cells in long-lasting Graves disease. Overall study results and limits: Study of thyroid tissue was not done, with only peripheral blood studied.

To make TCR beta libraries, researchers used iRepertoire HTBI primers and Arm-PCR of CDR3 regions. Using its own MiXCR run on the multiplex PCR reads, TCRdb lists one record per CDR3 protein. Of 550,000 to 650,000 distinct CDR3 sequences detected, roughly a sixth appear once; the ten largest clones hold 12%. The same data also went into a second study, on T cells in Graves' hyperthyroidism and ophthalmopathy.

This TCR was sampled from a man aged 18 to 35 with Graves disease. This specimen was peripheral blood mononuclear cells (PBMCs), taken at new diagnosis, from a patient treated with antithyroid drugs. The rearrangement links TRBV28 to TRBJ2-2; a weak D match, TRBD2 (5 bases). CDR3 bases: TGTGCCAGCAATACTGTATGGGGAGTAGAGAACACCGGGGAGCTGTTTTTT. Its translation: CASNTVWGVENTGELFF.